The entry below gives a single T cell receptor (beta chain) sequence along with its context. Its antigen is unidentified. The sample comes from a study of OX40 agonist ivuxolimab in advanced cancers. The wider study: Clinicians treated patients with ivuxolimab, an agonistic anti-OX40 (CD134) antibody. Patients undergoing dose escalation presented with hepatocellular carcinoma, melanoma, renal cell or head and neck cancer. Study results and limitations: Circulating CD4+ and CD8+ T cells showed clonal expansion by week 6 at 0.1 to 3.0 mg/kg.

CDR3 length: 16 amino acids. Germline V gene data show CDR1 as SNHLY and CDR2 as FYNNEI. The V gene end was trimmed by 6 bases and the J gene end by 4 bases; junction bases not matched to a gene: 11. Method: immunoSEQ multiplex PCR; TCRdb's copy keeps in-frame clones and lacks some. The table has approximately 70,000 clones, approximately 80% seen once. The chain has TRBV2 and TRBJ2-3, with 9 bases lining up with TRBD1. This receptor was obtained from an adult with an advanced solid tumor such as melanoma, head and neck, liver or kidney cancer. Source: CD4+ or CD8+ T cells sorted from blood, taken in a trial of the OX40 agonist ivuxolimab. This CDR3 reads CASRYRGRRFADTQYF. In DNA, the CDR3 is TGTGCCAGCAGATACAGGGGGCGCCGGTTCGCAGATACGCAGTATTTT.